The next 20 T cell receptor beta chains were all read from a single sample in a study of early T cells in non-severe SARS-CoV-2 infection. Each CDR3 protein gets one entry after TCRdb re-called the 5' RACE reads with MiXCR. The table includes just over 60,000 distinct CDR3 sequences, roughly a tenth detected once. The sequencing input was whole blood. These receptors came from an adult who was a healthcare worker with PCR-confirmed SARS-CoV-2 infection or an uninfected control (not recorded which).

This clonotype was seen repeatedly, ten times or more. The CDR3 is CASRLAGGPSETQYF. In DNA form, the CDR3 reads TGTGCCAGCAGACTAGCGGGGGGCCCTAGTGAGACCCAGTACTTC. The chain recombines TRBV7-8 with TRBJ2-5, with 12 bases identical to TRBD2. The CDR3 runs to 15 residues. Unmatched junction bases numbered 7, after V lost 6 bases and J lost 5 bases. CDR1 SGHVS and CDR2 FQNEAQ come from the germline V gene.

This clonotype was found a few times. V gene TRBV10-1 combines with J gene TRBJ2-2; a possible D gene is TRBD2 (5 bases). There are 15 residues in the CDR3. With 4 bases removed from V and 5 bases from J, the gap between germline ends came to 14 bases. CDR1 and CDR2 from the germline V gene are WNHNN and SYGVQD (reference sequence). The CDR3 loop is CASSGSSGPTGELFF. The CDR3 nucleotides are TGCGCCAGCAGTGGGTCCAGCGGTCCAACCGGGGAGCTGTTTTTT.

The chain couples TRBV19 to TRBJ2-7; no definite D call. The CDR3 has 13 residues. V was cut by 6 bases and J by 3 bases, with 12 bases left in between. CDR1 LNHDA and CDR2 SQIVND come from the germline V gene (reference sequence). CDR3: CASSRPPNYEQYV. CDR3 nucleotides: TGTGCCAGTAGCCGTCCCCCCAACTACGAGCAGTACGTC.

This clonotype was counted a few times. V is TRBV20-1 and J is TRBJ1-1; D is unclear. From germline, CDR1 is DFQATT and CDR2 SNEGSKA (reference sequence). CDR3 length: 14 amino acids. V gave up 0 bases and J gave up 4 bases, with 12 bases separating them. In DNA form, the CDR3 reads TGCAGTGCTAGAGATTACCGGAGTCGCACTGAAGCTTTCTTT. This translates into CSARDYRSRTEAFF.

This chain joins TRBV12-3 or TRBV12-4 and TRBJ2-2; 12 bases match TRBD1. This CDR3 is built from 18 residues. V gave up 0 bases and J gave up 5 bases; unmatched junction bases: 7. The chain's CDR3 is CASSLAPGQGARTGELFF. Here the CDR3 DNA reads TGTGCCAGCAGTTTAGCCCCGGGACAGGGGGCAAGAACCGGGGAGCTGTTTTTT.

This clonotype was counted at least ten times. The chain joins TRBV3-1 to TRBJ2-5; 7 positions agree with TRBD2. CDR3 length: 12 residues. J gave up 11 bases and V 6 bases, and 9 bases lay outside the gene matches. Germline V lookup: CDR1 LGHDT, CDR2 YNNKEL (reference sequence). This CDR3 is CASSHTPGLQYF. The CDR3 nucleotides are TGTGCCAGCAGTCATACACCGGGACTACAGTACTTC.

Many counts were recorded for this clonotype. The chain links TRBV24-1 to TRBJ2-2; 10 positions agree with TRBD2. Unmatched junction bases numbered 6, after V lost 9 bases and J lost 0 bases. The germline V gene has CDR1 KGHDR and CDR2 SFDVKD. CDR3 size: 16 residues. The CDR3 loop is CATQSGGATNTGELFF. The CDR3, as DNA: TGTGCCACCCAGAGCGGGGGGGCCACGAACACCGGGGAGCTGTTTTTT.

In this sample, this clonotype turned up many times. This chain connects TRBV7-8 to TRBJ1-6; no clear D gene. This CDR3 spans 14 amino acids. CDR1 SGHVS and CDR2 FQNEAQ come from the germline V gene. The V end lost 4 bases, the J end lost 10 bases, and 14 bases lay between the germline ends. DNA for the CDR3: TGTGCCAGCAGCTCGAGGGATAACCGATCACCCCTCCACTTT. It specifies CASSSRDNRSPLHF.

CDR3 nucleotide sequence: TGCAGTGCTAGAGGAGGCGGAGGCACAGATACGCAGTATTTT. Its translation: CSARGGGGTDTQYF. The chain combines TRBV20-1 with TRBJ2-3; D is undetermined. Germline assignment: CDR1 DFQATT and CDR2 SNEGSKA (reference sequence). Trimming shortened V by 1 base and J by 1 base, and 9 bases separated the two germline ends. The CDR3 contains 14 residues.

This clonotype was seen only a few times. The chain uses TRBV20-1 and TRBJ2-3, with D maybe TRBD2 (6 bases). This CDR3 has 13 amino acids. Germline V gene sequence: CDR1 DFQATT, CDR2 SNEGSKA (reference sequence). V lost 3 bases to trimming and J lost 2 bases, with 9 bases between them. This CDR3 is CSARGLFTDTQYF. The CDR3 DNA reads TGCAGTGCTAGGGGACTGTTCACAGATACGCAGTATTTT.

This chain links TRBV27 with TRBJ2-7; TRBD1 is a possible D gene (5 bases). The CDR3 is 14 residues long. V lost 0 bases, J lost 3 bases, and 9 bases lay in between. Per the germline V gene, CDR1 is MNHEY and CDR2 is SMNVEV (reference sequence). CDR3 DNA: TGTGCCAGCAGTTTATCAGGGGCCAGCTACGAGCAGTACGTC. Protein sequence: CASSLSGASYEQYV.

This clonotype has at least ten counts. In nucleotides, the CDR3 is TGTGCCAGCAGCTCAGGGACGGAAAGCTCTGGAAACACCATATATTTT. It yields the protein CASSSGTESSGNTIYF. The chain recombines TRBV5-5 with TRBJ1-3, with D possibly matching TRBD1 (5 bases). With 3 bases removed from V and 0 bases from J, the gap between germline ends came to 13 bases. Per the germline V gene, CDR1 is SGHKS and CDR2 is YYEKEE (reference sequence). This CDR3 contains 16 residues.

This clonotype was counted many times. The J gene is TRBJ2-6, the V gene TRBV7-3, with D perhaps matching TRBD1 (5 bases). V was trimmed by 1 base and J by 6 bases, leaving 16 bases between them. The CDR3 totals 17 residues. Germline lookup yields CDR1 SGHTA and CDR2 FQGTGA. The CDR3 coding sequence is TGTGCCAGCAGCTTAAAGGGCCCAGGGTCCGCGGCCAACGTCCTGACTTTC. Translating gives CASSLKGPGSAANVLTF.

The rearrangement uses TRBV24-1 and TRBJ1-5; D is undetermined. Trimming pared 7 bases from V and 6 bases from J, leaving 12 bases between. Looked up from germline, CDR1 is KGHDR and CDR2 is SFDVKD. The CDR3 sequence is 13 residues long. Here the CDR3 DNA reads TGTGCCACCAGCCCCCCCGTGGGTCAGCCCCAGCATTTT. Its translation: CATSPPVGQPQHF.

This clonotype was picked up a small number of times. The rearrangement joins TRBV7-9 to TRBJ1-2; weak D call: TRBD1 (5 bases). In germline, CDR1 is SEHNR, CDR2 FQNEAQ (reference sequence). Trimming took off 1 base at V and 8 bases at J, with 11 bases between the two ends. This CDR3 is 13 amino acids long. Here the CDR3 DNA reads TGTGCCAGCAGCTTAGGCCAGGGTCCCGGCTACACCTTC. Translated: CASSLGQGPGYTF.

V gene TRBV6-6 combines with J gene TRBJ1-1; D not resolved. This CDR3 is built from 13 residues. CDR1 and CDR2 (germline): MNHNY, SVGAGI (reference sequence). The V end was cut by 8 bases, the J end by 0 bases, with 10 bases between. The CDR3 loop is CASYTVLNTEAFF. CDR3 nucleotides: TGTGCCAGCTATACAGTACTGAACACTGAAGCTTTCTTT.

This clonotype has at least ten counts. The CDR3 nucleotides read TGTGCCAGCAGTGAGTCCGCGGCCGGGTTCACCGGGGAGCTGTTTTTT. Translating it yields CASSESAAGFTGELFF. This chain uses TRBV2 with TRBJ2-2; no reliable D call. This CDR3 is built from 16 residues. With 3 bases removed from V and 4 bases from J, the gap between germline ends came to 15 bases. CDR1 is SNHLY and CDR2 is FYNNEI in the germline V gene.

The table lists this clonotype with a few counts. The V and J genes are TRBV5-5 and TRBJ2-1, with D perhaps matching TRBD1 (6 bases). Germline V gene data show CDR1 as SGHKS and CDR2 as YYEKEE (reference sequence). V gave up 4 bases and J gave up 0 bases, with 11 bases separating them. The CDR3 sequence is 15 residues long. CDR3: CASSLGQYSYNEQFF. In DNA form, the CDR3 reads TGTGCCAGCAGCCTAGGACAGTACTCCTACAATGAGCAGTTCTTC.

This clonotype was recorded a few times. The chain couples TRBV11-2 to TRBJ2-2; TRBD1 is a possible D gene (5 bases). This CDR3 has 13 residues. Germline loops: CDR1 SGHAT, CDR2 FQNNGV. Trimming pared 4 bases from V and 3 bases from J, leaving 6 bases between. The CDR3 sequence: CASSSTDTGELFF. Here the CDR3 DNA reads TGTGCCAGCAGCTCGACAGACACCGGGGAGCTGTTTTTT.

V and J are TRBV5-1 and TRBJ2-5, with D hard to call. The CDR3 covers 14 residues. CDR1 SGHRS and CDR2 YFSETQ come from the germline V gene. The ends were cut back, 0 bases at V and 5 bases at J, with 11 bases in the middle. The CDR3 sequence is CASSLASRMETQYF. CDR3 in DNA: TGCGCCAGCAGCTTGGCAAGTAGGATGGAGACCCAGTACTTC. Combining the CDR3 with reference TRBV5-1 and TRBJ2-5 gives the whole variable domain KAGVTQTPRYLIKTRGQQVTLSCSPISGHRSVSWYQQTPGQGLQFLFEYFSETQRNKGNFPGRFSGRQFSNSRSEMNVSTLELGDSALYLCASSLASRMETQYFGPGTRLLVL.